The 15 T cell receptor beta chains listed next were all sequenced from one sample in a study of blood T cell repertoires in COVID-19. Data came from immunoSEQ multiplex PCR; TCRdb stores just in-frame clones and leaves some out. The sample has around 94,000 clones, less than 90% seen once; the top ten hold 1.5% to 2%. Sequenced: peripheral blood. These receptors were obtained from an elderly man with acute or convalescent COVID-19.

This chain links TRBV29-1 with TRBJ2-3; 12 bases line up with TRBD2. Trimming cost V 0 bases and J 6 bases; bases outside gene matches: 1. CDR1 and CDR2 from the germline V gene are SQVTM and ANQGSEA. The CDR3 runs to 14 residues. CDR3 amino acids: CSVEEGLAGDTQYF. CDR3 nucleotide sequence: TGCAGCGTTGAAGAAGGACTAGCGGGGGATACGCAGTATTTT.

The chain links TRBV5-8 to TRBJ1-5, with 7 nucleotides matching TRBD1. Germline V gene sequence: CDR1 SGHTS, CDR2 YDEGEE. The CDR3 extends over 14 amino acids. The ends lost 2 bases at V and 5 bases at J; junction bases unmatched: 4. The CDR3 protein is CASSFGTAYQPQHF. The CDR3 region has the DNA TGTGCCAGCAGCTTCGGGACAGCTTATCAGCCCCAGCATTTT.

The V gene is TRBV9, the J gene TRBJ1-2; perhaps TRBD1 as D (6 bases). Germline V CDR1 and CDR2: SGDLS, YYNGEE. V shed 2 bases and J shed 4 bases, with 9 bases lying between them. The CDR3 length is 13 residues. The chain's CDR3 is CASSVEDSYGYTF. The CDR3 DNA reads as TGTGCCAGCAGCGTTGAGGACAGCTATGGCTACACCTTC.

The CDR3 here is CASSYPLDGQGRGYTF. The CDR3 nucleotides read TGTGCCAGCAGTTACCCACTAGATGGACAGGGGAGAGGCTACACCTTC. The chain carries TRBV6-6 and TRBJ1-2; TRBD1 agrees at 9 bases. Germline CDR1 MNHNY, CDR2 SVGAGI (reference sequence). There are 16 residues in the CDR3. Germline trimming cut 2 bases from V and 8 bases from J; bases unmatched to any gene: 12.

This chain joins TRBV28 and TRBJ1-1, with D unresolved. Germline CDR1 is MDHEN and CDR2 is SYDVKM. V dropped 6 bases and J dropped 4 bases, with 15 bases sitting between them. The CDR3 sequence is 14 residues long. CDR3 protein: CASSYSGSRTEAFF. For the CDR3, the DNA is TGTGCCAGCAGCTACTCCGGGAGCCGCACTGAAGCTTTCTTT.

This sequence joins TRBV6-5 and TRBJ2-7; 10 nucleotides align to TRBD2. CDR1 MNHEY and CDR2 SVGAGI come from the germline V gene. The CDR3 covers 14 residues. Trimming took 6 bases from V and 12 from J; bases not matched to a gene: 14. CDR3: CASRAVGLAGDLYF. CDR3 sequence (DNA): TGTGCCAGCAGGGCGGTGGGGCTAGCGGGAGACCTGTACTTC.

The chain joins TRBV28 to TRBJ2-5; D remains ambiguous. Germline V lookup: CDR1 MDHEN, CDR2 SYDVKM. V was shortened by 2 bases and J by 7 bases, with 14 bases between the two germline ends. This CDR3 region has 14 residues. CDR3 nucleotides: TGTGCCAGCAGTTTAGGAGTGAGTCTGGGGACCCAGTACTTC. Its translation: CASSLGVSLGTQYF.

J is TRBJ2-3 and V is TRBV28; 7 bases match TRBD2. CDR3 length: 16 amino acids. The V segment lost 2 bases and the J segment 1 base; nucleotides outside the gene matches: 6. Germline lookup yields CDR1 MDHEN and CDR2 SYDVKM. CDR3 loop: CASSLGGRAGTDTQYF. In nucleotides, the CDR3 is TGTGCCAGCAGTTTAGGAGGGAGGGCGGGCACAGATACGCAGTATTTT.

This chain uses TRBV28 with TRBJ2-7; no clear D gene. The CDR3 loop spans 13 amino acids. Germline V gene data show CDR1 as MDHEN and CDR2 as SYDVKM. With 8 bases removed from V and 0 bases from J, the gap between germline ends came to 11 bases. The CDR3 DNA follows: TGTGCCAGCCAGAGGTCCAGCTCCTACGAGCAGTACTTC. Its protein is CASQRSSSYEQYF.

A remark on this clone: The same CDR3 arises from other DNA sequences in this sample as well. The chain is built from TRBV18 and TRBJ2-2, with 9 positions matching TRBD1. CDR1 and CDR2 (germline): KGHSH, LQKENI. Losses at the gene ends were 3 bases for V and 5 bases for J; bases not matched to a gene: 1. This CDR3 contains 14 residues. The CDR3 protein is CASSPTGGTGELFF. The DNA for the CDR3 is TGTGCCAGCTCACCGACAGGGGGGACCGGGGAGCTGTTTTTT.

DNA for the CDR3: TGCGCCAGCAGCTCCATATCGCCGTTGGGGGGGACCTACAATGAGCAGTTCTTC. This encodes CASSSISPLGGTYNEQFF. The chain joins TRBV5-1 to TRBJ2-1; 7 bases agree with TRBD2. J lost 2 bases, V lost 3 bases, and 14 bases had no gene match. The CDR3 is 18 residues long. The germline V gene encodes CDR1 SGHRS and CDR2 YFSETQ.

The genes are TRBV28 and TRBJ1-5, with D perhaps TRBD1 (5 bases). This CDR3 is 16 amino acids long. Germline values: CDR1 MDHEN, CDR2 SYDVKM. Deletions cut 5 bases from V and 7 bases from J, with 21 bases between. The CDR3, as DNA: TGTGCCAGCAGTGGCCCCGTGGCAGGACATCACCAGCCCCAGCATTTT. Translation: CASSGPVAGHHQPQHF.

The chain employs TRBV28 and TRBJ2-5; D uncertain. Germline V gene data show CDR1 as MDHEN and CDR2 as SYDVKM. The CDR3 is 12 residues long. The V end was cut by 4 bases, the J end by 5 bases, with 8 bases between. CDR3 protein: CASSSSLETQYF. The CDR3 DNA reads as TGTGCCAGCAGTTCCTCACTGGAGACCCAGTACTTC.

The chain carries TRBV6-2 or TRBV6-3 and TRBJ1-5; D uncertain. The germline V gene encodes CDR1 MNHEY and CDR2 SVGEGT. The germline V and J ends were trimmed by 5 bases and 2 bases, with 13 bases remaining between them. The length of the CDR3 is 15 residues. The CDR3 DNA reads TGTGCCAGCAGTGGGCCTCCAGAAGGCAATCAGCCCCAGCATTTT. It specifies CASSGPPEGNQPQHF.

The rearrangement joins TRBV7-2 to TRBJ1-2; TRBD1 agrees at 9 bases. The CDR3 spans 16 residues. Trimming removed 5 bases from V and 0 bases from J; junction bases left unmatched: 7. Germline-derived CDR1 and CDR2 are SGHTA and FQGNSA. DNA of the CDR3: TGTGCCAGCAGCCTCACAGGGGGCGGGTCTAACTATGGCTACACCTTC. It specifies CASSLTGGGSNYGYTF. The full variable domain, in which reference TRBV7-2 and TRBJ1-2 provide the parts outside the CDR3, is GAGVSQSPSNKVTEKGKDVELRCDPISGHTALYWYRQSLGQGLEFLIYFQGNSAPDKSGLPSDRFSAERTGGSVSTLTIQRTQQEDSAVYLCASSLTGGGSNYGYTFGSGTRLTVV.